The 22 T cell receptor beta chains reported below all come from one sample, sequenced in a study of cytomegalovirus exposure and HLA in healthy donors. Repertoires were generated with immunoSEQ multiplex PCR, while TCRdb's copy carries only in-frame clones and drops some. The table lists 110,000 or so clones, approximately 91% of them singletons. Sequenced material: PBMCs. These receptors originate from a woman between 18 and 30 years old in good health and CMV-seronegative.

This clone was picked up one time. The chain couples TRBV30 to TRBJ1-3; possible D gene TRBD1, 5 bases. Germline V gene lookup returns CDR1 GTSNPN and CDR2 SVGIG (reference sequence). CDR3 length equals 13 residues. Trimming pared 5 bases from V and 4 bases from J, leaving 12 bases between. The CDR3 is CAWDDSDGNTIYF. The CDR3 DNA sequence: TGTGCCTGGGATGACAGCGACGGAAACACCATATATTTT. The full variable domain, its missing parts supplied by reference TRBV30 and TRBJ1-3, is SQTIHQWPATLVQPVGSPLSLECTVEGTSNPNLYWYRQAAGRGLQLLFYSVGIGQISSEVPQNLSASRPQDRQFILSSKKLLLSDSGFYLCAWDDSDGNTIYFGEGSWLTVV.

V usage is TRBV6-6 and J usage is TRBJ1-5; 7 bases line up with TRBD1. The CDR3 spans 12 residues. CDR1 and CDR2 (germline): MNHNY, SVGAGI (reference sequence). Germline trimming cut 8 bases from V and 4 bases from J; bases unmatched to any gene: 2. The CDR3 protein is CASGTANQPQHF. DNA of the CDR3: TGTGCCAGCGGGACAGCAAATCAGCCCCAGCATTTT.

The V and J genes are TRBV7-3 and TRBJ2-3, with 7 bases matching TRBD2. V lost 0 bases to trimming and J lost 5 bases; unmatched junction nucleotides: 11. The CDR3 has 17 residues. Looked up from germline, CDR1 is SGHTA and CDR2 is FQGTGA. Written as DNA, the CDR3 is TGTGCCAGCAGCTTAACGGAACGGGAGGTGGTTAGAGATACGCAGTATTTT. It translates to CASSLTEREVVRDTQYF.

V gene TRBV9 combines with J gene TRBJ1-5, with D perhaps TRBD1 (6 bases). CDR1 is SGDLS, CDR2 YYNGEE, per germline. Deletions cut 3 bases from V and 3 bases from J, with 13 bases between. The CDR3 is 15 residues long. The CDR3 nucleotides read TGTGCCAGCAGCGCACAGGGAATAATCAATCAGCCCCAGCATTTT. Translation: CASSAQGIINQPQHF.

The chain couples TRBV4-2 to TRBJ1-1; tentatively, D is TRBD1 (6 bases). Germline CDR1 and CDR2: LGHNA and YNFKEQ. The CDR3 loop spans 17 amino acids. The V end was cut by 0 bases, the J end by 3 bases, with 17 bases between. Here the CDR3 DNA reads TGTGCCAGCAGCCAAGAGCGTGGGGGGGCGCGGGACACTGAAGCTTTCTTT. The encoded protein is CASSQERGGARDTEAFF.

This clone was detected only a few times. The rearrangement joins TRBV27 to TRBJ1-2; D gene unclear. There are 13 residues in the CDR3. Germline V gene sequence: CDR1 MNHEY, CDR2 SMNVEV (reference sequence). Trimming took 3 bases from V and 5 from J, leaving 10 bases between them. Here the CDR3 reads CASSLGRGYGYTF. Written as DNA, the CDR3 is TGTGCCAGCAGTTTGGGCAGAGGGTATGGCTACACCTTC.

This chain connects TRBV11-2 to TRBJ1-1; perhaps TRBD1 as D (5 bases). Trimming took off 5 bases at V and 6 bases at J, with 10 bases between the two ends. Germline CDR1 reads SGHAT; CDR2 reads FQNNGV. This CDR3 contains 12 residues. CDR3 protein: CASSVGGSEAFF. CDR3 DNA sequence: TGTGCCAGCAGCGTCGGGGGATCTGAAGCTTTCTTT.

The J gene is TRBJ2-7, the V gene TRBV29-1; 8 bases line up with TRBD2. The junction had 16 bases not matched to a gene; V was cut back by 6 bases and J by 0 bases. This CDR3 is built from 17 residues. Germline CDR1 is SQVTM and CDR2 is ANQGSEA. The CDR3 region is CSVAGLAETQSSYEQYF. CDR3 DNA sequence: TGCAGCGTGGCTGGACTAGCCGAAACTCAGAGCTCCTACGAGCAGTACTTC.

This clone was recorded once. V is TRBV5-1 and J is TRBJ2-2; 8 bases are shared with TRBD2. Germline V lookup: CDR1 SGHRS, CDR2 YFSETQ. V was pared by 4 bases and J by 0 bases, with 8 bases of the junction left unmatched. The CDR3 has 17 residues. CDR3 sequence reads: CASSHTSGKTNTGELFF. CDR3 in DNA: TGCGCCAGCAGCCATACTAGCGGAAAAACGAACACCGGGGAGCTGTTTTTT.

This rearrangement joins TRBV5-4 to TRBJ2-3, with 16 positions matching TRBD2. The CDR3 is 18 residues long. V was clipped by 0 bases and J by 4 bases; unmatched bases: 5. CDR1 is SGHNT, CDR2 YYREEE, per germline (reference sequence). The CDR3 loop is CASSLVGTSGRAADTQYF. In nucleotides, the CDR3 is TGTGCCAGCAGCTTGGTCGGGACTAGCGGGAGGGCCGCAGATACGCAGTATTTT.

V and J are TRBV5-8 and TRBJ2-7; 7 positions agree with TRBD1. Germline loops: CDR1 SGHTS, CDR2 YDEGEE. J gave up 2 bases and V 0 bases, and 5 bases lay outside the gene matches. This CDR3 region has 15 residues. The CDR3: CASSLDRGITYEQYF. In DNA form, the CDR3 reads TGTGCCAGCAGCTTGGACAGGGGCATTACCTACGAGCAGTACTTC.

The V call is TRBV30, the J call TRBJ2-7; 8 positions agree with TRBD1. Per the germline V gene, CDR1 is GTSNPN and CDR2 is SVGIG (reference sequence). The V gene end was trimmed by 5 bases and the J gene end by 8 bases; junction bases not matched to a gene: 8. This CDR3 comprises 12 residues. The CDR3 sequence: CAWGQGGAKQYF. CDR3 bases: TGTGCCTGGGGACAGGGCGGTGCGAAGCAGTACTTC.

This chain joins TRBV2 and TRBJ1-1; TRBD1 is a possible D gene (5 bases). The germline V gene encodes CDR1 SNHLY and CDR2 FYNNEI. The length of the CDR3 is 11 residues. Trimming left V 6 bases short and J 8 bases short, with 10 bases between. The CDR3 is CASRDDREAFF. The DNA of the CDR3 is TGTGCCAGCAGGGATGACAGAGAAGCTTTCTTT. Full variable domain (rest looked up from reference TRBV2 and TRBJ1-1): EPEVTQTPSHQVTQMGQEVILRCVPISNHLYFYWYRQILGQKVEFLVSFYNNEISEKSEIFDDQFSVERPDGSNFTLKIRSTKLEDSAMYFCASRDDREAFFGQGTRLTVV.

The chain links TRBV7-2 to TRBJ1-2; 8 positions match TRBD1. This CDR3 region has 15 residues. V lost 0 bases and J lost 3; bases outside the gene matches: 3. CDR1 is SGHTA and CDR2 is FQGNSA in the germline V gene. This chain's CDR3 is CASSLAPGGYYGYTF. In DNA form, the CDR3 reads TGTGCCAGCAGCTTAGCCCCAGGGGGCTACTATGGCTACACCTTC.

The chain is built from TRBV9 and TRBJ2-1, with D possibly matching TRBD1 (6 bases). The CDR3 covers 17 residues. The germline V gene encodes CDR1 SGDLS and CDR2 YYNGEE. V lost 0 bases, J lost 0 bases, and 13 bases lay in between. For the CDR3, the DNA is TGTGCCAGCAGCGTAGTGCTGGGGGCAAGCTCCTACAATGAGCAGTTCTTC. It yields the protein CASSVVLGASSYNEQFF.

This chain uses TRBV5-1 with TRBJ2-7; 7 bases line up with TRBD1. The CDR3 has 15 amino acids. Germline V gives CDR1 SGHRS, CDR2 YFSETQ. After removal of 4 bases from V and 7 bases from J, the junction contained 14 bases not matched to a gene. The CDR3 region is CASSIQTGASREQYF. CDR3 sequence (DNA): TGCGCCAGCAGCATACAAACAGGGGCCTCAAGGGAGCAGTACTTC.

The chain carries TRBV28 and TRBJ2-2, with a tentative D call TRBD2 (6 bases). Trimming removed 6 bases at V and 7 bases at J, with 9 bases between. Germline values: CDR1 MDHEN, CDR2 SYDVKM. This CDR3 region has 12 residues. The CDR3 here is CASRVGLGELFF. As DNA, the CDR3 is TGTGCCAGCAGAGTGGGACTCGGGGAGCTGTTTTTT. Full variable domain (remainder filled in from reference TRBV28 and TRBJ2-2): DVKVTQSSRYLVKRTGEKVFLECVQDMDHENMFWYRQDPGLGLRLIYFSYDVKMKEKGDIPEGYSVSREKKERFSLILESASTNQTSMYLCASRVGLGELFFGEGSRLTVL.

The rearrangement uses TRBV2 and TRBJ2-5; TRBD1 is a possible D gene (6 bases). Trimming took off 3 bases at V and 3 bases at J, with 8 bases between the two ends. This CDR3 spans 13 amino acids. The germline V gene encodes CDR1 SNHLY and CDR2 FYNNEI. The CDR3 DNA reads as TGTGCCAGCAGTGAGAGGACAGAAGAGACCCAGTACTTC. As protein: CASSERTEETQYF. The full variable domain, in which reference TRBV2 and TRBJ2-5 provide the parts outside the CDR3, is EPEVTQTPSHQVTQMGQEVILRCVPISNHLYFYWYRQILGQKVEFLVSFYNNEISEKSEIFDDQFSVERPDGSNFTLKIRSTKLEDSAMYFCASSERTEETQYFGPGTRLLVL.

The chain recombines TRBV5-6 with TRBJ2-1, with D possibly TRBD1 on 5 matching bases. Germline CDR1 is SGHDT and CDR2 is YYEEEE. CDR3 length: 12 amino acids. Trimming left V 1 base short and J 8 bases short, with 7 bases between. CDR3 nucleotide sequence: TGTGCCAGCAGCTTGAGGGGTTATGAGCAGTTCTTC. Translation gives CASSLRGYEQFF.

This clone was detected once. This chain joins TRBV30 and TRBJ2-1; D gene ambiguous. The CDR3 runs 17 residues. The V end lost 0 bases, the J end lost 0 bases, and 15 bases lay between the germline ends. CDR1 is GTSNPN and CDR2 is SVGIG in the germline V gene (reference sequence). In DNA, the CDR3 is TGTGCCTGGAGTGTTGCCCTACTATCCAGCTCCTACAATGAGCAGTTCTTC. Translated, it gives CAWSVALLSSSYNEQFF.

This chain links TRBV28 with TRBJ1-2; perhaps TRBD1 as D (5 bases). Germline lookup yields CDR1 MDHEN and CDR2 SYDVKM. V lost 5 bases and J 0 bases, leaving 10 bases between the germline ends. The CDR3 sequence is 14 residues long. In DNA form, the CDR3 reads TGTGCCAGCAGTGTTTGGGGCACTAACTATGGCTACACCTTC. This codes for CASSVWGTNYGYTF.

J is TRBJ2-1 and V is TRBV7-3; 11 bases match TRBD2. CDR1 is SGHTA and CDR2 is FQGTGA in the germline V gene. CDR3 length equals 17 residues. After removal of 1 base from V and 7 bases from J, the junction contained 9 bases not matched to a gene. DNA of the CDR3: TGTGCCAGCAGCTTAAGGCACACTAGCGGGAGAGGTAATGAGCAGTTCTTC. Protein: CASSLRHTSGRGNEQFF.